This passage covers 14 T cell receptor beta chains from one sample sequenced in a study of regulatory T cells in long-lasting Graves disease. Time point here: newly diagnosed GD, antithyroid drugs for less than 3 months. The TCR library was prepared using RNA isolated from PBMCs. Arm-PCR of CDR3 regions and iRepertoire HTBI primers were used to build TCR beta libraries. TCRdb itself ran the multiplex PCR reads through MiXCR, one entry per CDR3 protein. The sample has approximately 540,000 distinct CDR3 sequences; about 12% are singletons. These records were also assigned to another study, of T cells in Graves' hyperthyroidism and ophthalmopathy.

The starting material was peripheral blood mononuclear cells (PBMCs), obtained at new diagnosis, from a patient treated with antithyroid drugs. These receptors were collected from a woman aged 25 to 39 with Graves disease.

This clonotype was counted many times. V and J are TRBV28 and TRBJ2-4; 10 nucleotides align to TRBD2. Trimming removed 7 bases from V and 1 base from J; junction bases left unmatched: 4. The CDR3 loop spans 15 amino acids. Germline CDR1 MDHEN, CDR2 SYDVKM. CDR3 nucleotides: TGTGCCAGCAAACCTAGCGGGAGTGCCAAAAACATTCAGTACTTC. It codes for CASKPSGSAKNIQYF.

With respect to this clonotype: This clone may be a read error of a much larger clone one base away. The chain couples TRBV7-9 to TRBJ1-2, with 11 nucleotides matching TRBD1. From germline, CDR1 is SEHNR and CDR2 FQNEAQ (reference sequence). This CDR3 contains 16 residues. CDR3 sequence (DNA): TGTGCCGGCAGCCCAAGCCGGGACAGGGGGGACTATGGCTACACCTTC. Protein sequence: CAGSPSRDRGDYGYTF.

There are many counts of this clonotype. The chain couples TRBV5-4 to TRBJ2-7; no clear D. Germline V gene data show CDR1 as SGHNT and CDR2 as YYREEE (reference sequence). The CDR3 spans 12 residues. V shed 0 bases and J shed 3 bases, with 4 bases lying between them. The CDR3 loop is CASSLGYYEQYF. DNA for the CDR3: TGTGCCAGCAGCTTGGGTTACTACGAGCAGTACTTC. The full variable domain, completed using reference TRBV5-4 and TRBJ2-7, is ETGVTQSPTHLIKTRGQQVTLRCSSQSGHNTVSWYQQALGQGPQFIFQYYREEENGRGNFPPRFSGLQFPNYSSELNVNALELDDSALYLCASSLGYYEQYFGPGTRLTVT.

Comments on this clonotype: It is likely a read error: a sequence one base away is far more abundant. The rearrangement joins TRBV19 to TRBJ2-7, with 11 bases that match TRBD2. The CDR3 is 15 residues long. Germline CDR1 LNHDA, CDR2 SQIVND (reference sequence). V lost 6 bases, J lost 7 bases, and 11 bases stayed unmatched. The CDR3 spells CASSTSGRAYNEQYF. The CDR3 DNA follows: TGTGCCAGTAGCACTAGCGGGAGAGCCTACAATGAGCAGTACTTC. The full variable domain, with the rest looked up from reference TRBV19 and TRBJ2-7, is DGGITQSPKYLFRKEGQNVTLSCEQNLNHDAMYWYRQDPGQGLRLIYYSQIVNDFQKGDIAEGYSVSREKKESFPLTVTSAQKNPTAFYLCASSTSGRAYNEQYFGPGTRLTVT.

This clonotype was counted many times. V and J are TRBV3-1 and TRBJ2-1; perhaps TRBD1 as D (7 bases). V was shortened by 5 bases and J by 1 base, with 18 bases between the two germline ends. This CDR3 region has 17 residues. Germline V gives CDR1 LGHDT, CDR2 YNNKEL (reference sequence). The CDR3 coding sequence is TGTGCCAGCAGCTTTCACCGGGCAGGGGGGTCCTACAATGAGCAGTTCTTC. Encoded protein: CASSFHRAGGSYNEQFF.

The gene calls are TRBV12-3 or TRBV12-4 and TRBJ2-1; D gene ambiguous. The CDR3 runs to 14 residues. V dropped 4 bases and J dropped 0 bases, with 7 bases sitting between them. The CDR3 sequence is CASSWRNSYNEQFF. Written as DNA, the CDR3 is TGTGCCAGCAGTTGGCGCAACTCCTACAATGAGCAGTTCTTC.

About this clonotype itself: An end of the junction differs from the germline gene, which may be a read error. The rearrangement links TRBV11-3 to TRBJ2-2, with TRBD2 identical over 7 bases. The CDR3 is 18 residues long. From germline, CDR1 is SGHNT and CDR2 YENEEA. The CDR3 DNA sequence: TGTGCCAGCAGCTTGGGGTATCGAGCGGGGCGGACCACCGGGGAGCTGCTTTTT. This gives the protein CASSLGYRAGRTTGELLF.

The table lists this clonotype with a few counts. The rearrangement uses TRBV6-2 or TRBV6-3 and TRBJ2-2, with 10 bases aligning to TRBD1. This CDR3 has 16 residues. The V segment lost 7 bases and the J segment 6 bases; nucleotides outside the gene matches: 11. The V gene's germline CDR1 is MNHEY and CDR2 SVGEGT. In DNA, the CDR3 is TGTGCCAGCACCGACCCGGGACAGGGGAGACCCGGGGAGCTGTTTTTT. Amino acids: CASTDPGQGRPGELFF.

This clonotype was recorded a few times. This chain links TRBV19 with TRBJ1-1; no reliable D call. The ends were cut back, 5 bases at V and 6 bases at J, with 13 bases in the middle. The germline CDR1 and CDR2 sequences are LNHDA and SQIVND (reference sequence). This CDR3 is built from 13 residues. CDR3 sequence reads: CASSVWGSPEAFF. The CDR3 nucleotides read TGTGCCAGTAGTGTATGGGGTTCCCCTGAAGCTTTCTTT.

This clonotype was counted at least ten times. This rearrangement joins TRBV11-2 to TRBJ1-3, with D possibly being TRBD1 (5 bases). Germline CDR1 and CDR2: SGHAT and FQNNGV. The CDR3 has 16 amino acids. V lost 4 bases and J lost 1, with 14 bases in between. CDR3 sequence reads: CASSSWGGISGNTIYF. The CDR3 nucleotides read TGTGCCAGCAGCTCCTGGGGGGGTATATCTGGAAACACCATATATTTT.

This clonotype was seen many times. The chain links TRBV20-1 to TRBJ2-1, with TRBD2 matching 14 bases. The CDR3 totals 15 residues. After removal of 0 bases from V and 12 bases from J, the junction contained 7 bases not matched to a gene. From germline, CDR1 is DFQATT and CDR2 SNEGSKA (reference sequence). The CDR3 loop is CSAREGLAGERGQFF. CDR3 DNA: TGCAGTGCTAGAGAGGGACTAGCGGGAGAAAGGGGGCAGTTCTTC.

This clonotype was seen ten or more times. V is TRBV29-1 and J is TRBJ1-2; D might be TRBD1 (5 bases). CDR3 length equals 15 residues. Trimming cost V 0 bases and J 4 bases, with 15 bases left between them. The V gene's germline CDR1 is SQVTM and CDR2 ANQGSEA. CDR3 sequence (DNA): TGCAGCGTTGAAGACCCAGGGTCGCGGTTCTATGGCTACACCTTC. Amino acids: CSVEDPGSRFYGYTF.

The table lists this clonotype with a few counts. The chain has TRBV19 and TRBJ2-7, with 9 bases that match TRBD1. V gave up 4 bases and J gave up 1 base; unmatched junction bases: 5. Looked up from germline, CDR1 is LNHDA and CDR2 is SQIVND (reference sequence). This CDR3 has 15 amino acids. As DNA, the CDR3 is TGTGCCAGTAGTAACTACGGGACAGGGTCCTACGAGCAGTACTTC. It is translated as CASSNYGTGSYEQYF.

Ten or more counts support this clonotype. The rearrangement links TRBV2 to TRBJ2-7; D tentatively fits TRBD1 or TRBD2 (5 bases each). The CDR3 covers 13 residues. CDR1 and CDR2 (germline): SNHLY, FYNNEI. V lost 6 bases and J lost 6, with 15 bases in between. CDR3 amino acids: CASRRDGSREQYF. CDR3 DNA sequence: TGTGCCAGCAGGAGGGACGGATCACGCGAGCAGTACTTC.